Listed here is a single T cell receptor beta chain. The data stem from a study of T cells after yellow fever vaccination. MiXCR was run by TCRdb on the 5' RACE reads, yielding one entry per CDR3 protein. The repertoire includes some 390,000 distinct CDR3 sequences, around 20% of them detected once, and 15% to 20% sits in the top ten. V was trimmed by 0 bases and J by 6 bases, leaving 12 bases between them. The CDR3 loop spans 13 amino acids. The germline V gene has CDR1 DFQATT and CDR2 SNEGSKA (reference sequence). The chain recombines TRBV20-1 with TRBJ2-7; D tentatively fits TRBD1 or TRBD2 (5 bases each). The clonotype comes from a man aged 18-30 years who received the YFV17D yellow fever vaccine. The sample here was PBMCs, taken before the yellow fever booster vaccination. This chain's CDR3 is CSARDARGAEQYF. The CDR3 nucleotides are TGCAGTGCTAGAGATGCGCGAGGGGCCGAGCAGTACTTC.